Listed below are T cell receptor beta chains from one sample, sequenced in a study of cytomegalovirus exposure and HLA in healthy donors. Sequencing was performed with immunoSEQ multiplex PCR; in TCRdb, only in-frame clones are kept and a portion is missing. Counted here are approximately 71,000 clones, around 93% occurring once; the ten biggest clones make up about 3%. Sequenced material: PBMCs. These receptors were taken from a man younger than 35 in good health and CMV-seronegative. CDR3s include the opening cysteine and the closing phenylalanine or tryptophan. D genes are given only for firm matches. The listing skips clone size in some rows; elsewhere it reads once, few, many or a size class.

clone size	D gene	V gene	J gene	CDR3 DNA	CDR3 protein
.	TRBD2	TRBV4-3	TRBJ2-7	TGCGCTAGTAGCGGGAGCCTTTCCTACGAGCAGTACTTC	CASSGSLSYEQYF
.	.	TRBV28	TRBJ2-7	TGTGCCAGCAGTTCAGGGACTGTAAGCTCCTACGAGCAGTACTTC	CASSSGTVSSYEQYF
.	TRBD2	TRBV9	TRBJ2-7	TGTGCCAGCAGCGTAGCCGGGGGGAGCTCCTACGAGCAGTACTTC	CASSVAGGSSYEQYF
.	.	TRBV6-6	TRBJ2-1	TGTGCCAGCAGTTACTCTACCTACAATGAGCAGTTCTTC	CASSYSTYNEQFF
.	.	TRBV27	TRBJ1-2	TGTGCCAGCAGTCCCCATCCCCGGACAGATGGCTACACCTTC	CASSPHPRTDGYTF
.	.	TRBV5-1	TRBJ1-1	TGCGCCAGCAGCTTTCAGAACACTGAAGCTTTCTTT	CASSFQNTEAFF
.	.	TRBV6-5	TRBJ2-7	TGTGCCAGCAGTTACTCGAGGCAAAGAAACGAGCAGTACTTC	CASSYSRQRNEQYF
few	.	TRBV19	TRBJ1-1	TGTGCCAGTAGTATCAGCGCAAAGAGAGCCATGAACACTGAAGCTTTCTTT	CASSISAKRAMNTEAFF
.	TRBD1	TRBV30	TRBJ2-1	TGTGCCTCCGGGACAGGGATTGAGCAGTTCTTC	CASGTGIEQFF
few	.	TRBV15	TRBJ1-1	TGTGCCACCAGCAGAGATTTAGCCCGTGAAGCTTTCTTT	CATSRDLAREAFF
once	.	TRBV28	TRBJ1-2	TGTGCCAGCAGGTTAGGGGAGAGACGGCACTATGGCTACACCTTC	CASRLGERRHYGYTF
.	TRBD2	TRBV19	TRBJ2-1	TGTGCCAGTAACCTACTAGCGGGAGGGCCGGGTGAGCAGTTCTTC	CASNLLAGGPGEQFF
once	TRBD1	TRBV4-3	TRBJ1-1	TGCGCCAGCAGCCAAGAAACAGGGGGCTTCATAGCTTTCTTT	CASSQETGGFIAFF
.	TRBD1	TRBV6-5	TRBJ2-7	TGTGCCAGCAGTTACTCGATGGGACAGGGGGGCGAGCAGTACTTC	CASSYSMGQGGEQYF
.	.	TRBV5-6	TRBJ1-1	TGTGCCAGCAGTCTGGCGGACTACCTCGTGAACACTGAAGCTTTCTTT	CASSLADYLVNTEAFF
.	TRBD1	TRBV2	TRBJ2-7	TGTGCCAGCAGAGCATCCGGGACAGGGGGCGAGCAGTACTTC	CASRASGTGGEQYF
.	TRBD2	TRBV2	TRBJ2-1	TGTGCCAGCAGTGGGGTACCGGGACTAGCGGGAGTAAATGAGCAGTTCTTC	CASSGVPGLAGVNEQFF
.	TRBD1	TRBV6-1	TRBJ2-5	TGTGCCAGCAGTTTCTTAACAGGGGGAGAGACCCAGTACTTC	CASSFLTGGETQYF
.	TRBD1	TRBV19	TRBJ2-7	TGTGCCAGTAGTCAAGACAGGGGGCTGGGCGAGCAGTACTTC	CASSQDRGLGEQYF
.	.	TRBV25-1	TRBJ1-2	TGTGCCAGCAGTGAGGACGTCCAGGGGTATGGCTACACCTTC	CASSEDVQGYGYTF
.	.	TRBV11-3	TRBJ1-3	TGTGCCAGCAGCGGCAGGGAAACTGGAAACACCATATATTTT	CASSGRETGNTIYF
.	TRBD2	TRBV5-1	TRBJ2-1	TGCGCCAGCAGCCCTACTAGCGGGGCCTACAATGAGCAGTTCTTC	CASSPTSGAYNEQFF
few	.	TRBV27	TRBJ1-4	TGTGCCAGCAGTTTGACGGGGAGAGGGCTTATCGAAAAACTGTTTTTT	CASSLTGRGLIEKLFF
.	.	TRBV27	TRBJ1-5	TGTGCCAGCAGTTTACGTGGGCCCCGAGATCAGCCCCAGCATTTT	CASSLRGPRDQPQHF
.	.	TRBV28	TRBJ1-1	TGTGCCAGCAGTTTTTTTAGCCTGAACACTGAAGCTTTCTTT	CASSFFSLNTEAFF
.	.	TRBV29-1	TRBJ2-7	TGCAGCGTTGCATTTGGCCAAAACTCCTACGAGCAGTACTTC	CSVAFGQNSYEQYF
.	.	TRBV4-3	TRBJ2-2	TGCGCCAGCAGCCAACGACAGGACCAGTACACCGGGGAGCTGTTTTTT	CASSQRQDQYTGELFF
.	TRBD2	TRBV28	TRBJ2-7	TGTGCCAGCAGTTTGACTAGCGCAACATCCTACGAGCAGTACTTC	CASSLTSATSYEQYF
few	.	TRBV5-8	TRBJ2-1	TGTGCCAGCAGCTTCCGGGAGTCCTACAATGAGCAGTTCTTC	CASSFRESYNEQFF
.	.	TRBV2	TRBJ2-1	TGTGCCAGCAGTGAAGGTCGGGTGAATGAGCAGTTCTTC	CASSEGRVNEQFF
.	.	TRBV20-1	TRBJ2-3	TGCAGTGCTAGGCTGCAGAATACGCAGTATTTT	CSARLQNTQYF
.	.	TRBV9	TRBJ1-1	TGTGCCAGCAGCCTAGGGGGGGCTGAAGCTTTCTTT	CASSLGGAEAFF
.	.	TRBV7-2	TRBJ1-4	TGTGCCAGCAGCTTAAATACTATCCGGAATGAAAAACTGTTTTTT	CASSLNTIRNEKLFF
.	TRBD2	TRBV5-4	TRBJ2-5	TGTGCCAGCACCCTAGCGGGAGCGGGTGAGACCCAGTACTTC	CASTLAGAGETQYF
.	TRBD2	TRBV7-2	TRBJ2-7	TGTGCCAGCAGACGACTAGCGGGAGGGATAGGGGTGTCCTACGAGCAGTACTTC	CASRRLAGGIGVSYEQYF
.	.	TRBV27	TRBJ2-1	TGTGCCAGCATTGGCGGGAACTACAATGAGCAGTTCTTC	CASIGGNYNEQFF
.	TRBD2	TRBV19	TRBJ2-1	TGTGCCAGTAGTATAGAAGCGGGAGTGCAGGAGCAGTTCTTC	CASSIEAGVQEQFF
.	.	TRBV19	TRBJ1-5	TGTGCCAGTAGTATAGAAGGGGGGGATCAGCCCCAGCATTTT	CASSIEGGDQPQHF
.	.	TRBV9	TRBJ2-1	TGTGCCAGCAGTGCCCTGGCGGGCGGTGCCTACAATGAGCAGTTCTTC	CASSALAGGAYNEQFF
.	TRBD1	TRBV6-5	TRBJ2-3	TGTGCCAGCAGAATAGACAGGGGTCCGACCGATACGCAGTATTTT	CASRIDRGPTDTQYF
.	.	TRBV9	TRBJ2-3	TGTGCCAGCAGCGTAGTGGCTAGCTCAGGCACAGATACGCAGTATTTT	CASSVVASSGTDTQYF
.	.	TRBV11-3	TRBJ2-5	TGTGCCAGCAGCCACTACGAGACGGGAGAGAGGGAGACCCAGTACTTC	CASSHYETGERETQYF
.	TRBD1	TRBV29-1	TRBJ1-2	TGCAGCGTGACTAGGACAGGGAAGACCTATGGCTACACCTTC	CSVTRTGKTYGYTF
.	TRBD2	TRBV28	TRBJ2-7	TGTGCCGCGGGGGGGCGGCGCGAGCAGTACTTC	CAAGGRREQYF
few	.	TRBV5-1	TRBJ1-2	TGCGCCAGCAGCCCCGAGGAGTCCTATGGTGACTACACCTTC	CASSPEESYGDYTF
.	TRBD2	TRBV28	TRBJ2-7	TGTGCCAGCAGTTTAAATGGGGGGGTATCCTACGAGCAGTACTTC	CASSLNGGVSYEQYF
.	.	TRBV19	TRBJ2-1	TGTGCCAGTAGTATTGGGTCGGGAGCAGGCGATGAGCAGTTCTTC	CASSIGSGAGDEQFF
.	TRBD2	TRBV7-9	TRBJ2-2	TGTGCCAGCAGCCCCCCCACTAGCGGGAGAGTAACCGGGGAGCTGTTTTTT	CASSPPTSGRVTGELFF
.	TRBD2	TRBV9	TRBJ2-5	TGTGCCAGCAGCGCCGGGACTAGCGGTGGAGAGACCCAGTACTTC	CASSAGTSGGETQYF
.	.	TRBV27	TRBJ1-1	TGTGCCAGCAGCTTAGTTAGAGGGAGTGAAGCTTTCTTT	CASSLVRGSEAFF
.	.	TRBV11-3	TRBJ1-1	TGTGCCAGCAGCTTCGGGGTCGGGGGGACTGAAGCTTTCTTT	CASSFGVGGTEAFF
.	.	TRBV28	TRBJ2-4	TGTGCCAGCGCCGATACACGGCGCCTAGGAGCCAAAAACATTCAGTACTTC	CASADTRRLGAKNIQYF
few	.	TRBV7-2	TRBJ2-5	TGTGCCAGCCGGAGGGGCGAGACCCAGTACTTC	CASRRGETQYF
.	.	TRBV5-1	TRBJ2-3	TGCGCCAGCAGCGGTTCAGGGTTGACAGATACGCAGTATTTT	CASSGSGLTDTQYF
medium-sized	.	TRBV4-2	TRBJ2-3	TGTGCCAGCAGCCAAGATCGGGCAGGGCCAGATACGCAGTATTTT	CASSQDRAGPDTQYF
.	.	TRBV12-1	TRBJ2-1	TGTGCCAGCAGCTTACCCGTTTCGGGACTAGCAAAAAGGAGCTCCTACAATGAGCAGTTCTTC	CASSLPVSGLAKRSSYNEQFF
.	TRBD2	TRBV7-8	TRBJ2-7	TGTGCCAGCAGAAGAGGACTAGCGGGAGTTCAAGAGCAGTACTTC	CASRRGLAGVQEQYF
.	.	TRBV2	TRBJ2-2	TGTGCCTCCCGGACTGGACACACCGGGGAGCTGTTTTTT	CASRTGHTGELFF